The 26 T cell receptor beta chains listed next were all sequenced from one sample in a study of shared clonotypes between healthy human individuals. Repertoires were generated with immunoSEQ multiplex PCR, while TCRdb's copy carries only in-frame clones and drops some. The data hold more than 450,000 clones, with 70% to 80% observed a single time. Sequenced input: PBMCs. The receptor source for this set is a woman between 40 and 55 years old in good health. Some clones in this sample may be carry-over from other donors' samples.

This clone came up many times. V usage is TRBV18 and J usage is TRBJ2-1; TRBD2 might be the D (5 bases). The CDR3 extends over 13 amino acids. Germline V gene lookup returns CDR1 KGHSH and CDR2 LQKENI. V lost 2 bases and J 8 bases, leaving 10 bases between the germline ends. CDR3 protein: CASSPGRDDEQFF. CDR3 DNA sequence: TGTGCCAGCTCACCAGGGAGAGACGATGAGCAGTTCTTC.

The chain recombines TRBV2 with TRBJ2-5, with D perhaps TRBD1 (5 bases). CDR3 length: 15 residues. Germline-derived CDR1 and CDR2 are SNHLY and FYNNEI. Trimming pared 3 bases from V and 5 bases from J, leaving 16 bases between. CDR3 sequence (DNA): TGTGCCAGCAGTGATGGACAAAACCGGTGGGAGACCCAGTACTTC. It codes for CASSDGQNRWETQYF.

J is TRBJ2-1 and V is TRBV7-9, with 8 bases matching TRBD2. Looked up from germline, CDR1 is SEHNR and CDR2 is FQNEAQ (reference sequence). V shed 5 bases and J 0 bases; nucleotides not matched to a gene: 15. This CDR3 is 19 amino acids long. CDR3 protein: CASSPYGTRRRSSYNEQFF. For the CDR3, the DNA is TGTGCCAGCAGCCCCTACGGGACTAGGCGTAGAAGCTCCTACAATGAGCAGTTCTTC.

The chain combines TRBV11-3 with TRBJ2-3; the match to TRBD2 covers 10 bases. CDR3 size: 18 residues. J was trimmed by 3 bases and V by 8 bases; bases with no gene match: 17. CDR1 is SGHNT, CDR2 YENEEA, per germline. CDR3 amino acids: CASRTSGAHINLTDTQYF. For the CDR3, the DNA is TGTGCCAGCCGCACTAGCGGGGCACATATAAACCTTACAGATACGCAGTATTTT.

The V and J genes are TRBV30 and TRBJ1-3; D is unclear. This CDR3 region has 15 residues. V was shortened by 0 bases and J by 2 bases, with 11 bases between the two germline ends. Germline V gene lookup returns CDR1 GTSNPN and CDR2 SVGIG (reference sequence). CDR3 sequence (DNA): TGTGCCTGGAGTGTATTCTCGGGTCCTGGAAACACCATATATTTT. This gives the protein CAWSVFSGPGNTIYF.

The gene calls are TRBV5-4 and TRBJ2-7, with D perhaps TRBD1 (6 bases). Germline V lookup: CDR1 SGHNT, CDR2 YYREEE (reference sequence). V was clipped by 4 bases and J by 2 bases, with 10 bases between them. The CDR3 runs 13 residues. CDR3: CASSPGHPYEQYF. In DNA, the CDR3 is TGTGCCAGCAGCCCGGGACACCCCTACGAGCAGTACTTC. Looking up the rest from reference TRBV5-4 and TRBJ2-7 gives the full variable domain: ETGVTQSPTHLIKTRGQQVTLRCSSQSGHNTVSWYQQALGQGPQFIFQYYREEENGRGNFPPRFSGLQFPNYSSELNVNALELDDSALYLCASSPGHPYEQYFGPGTRLTVT.

This clone was picked up a small number of times. The chain uses TRBV19 and TRBJ1-5; TRBD1 agrees at 11 bases. Germline loops: CDR1 LNHDA, CDR2 SQIVND (reference sequence). J lost 2 bases, V lost 5 bases, and 14 bases had no gene match. CDR3 size: 19 residues. CDR3 coding DNA: TGTGCCAGTAGTCCCGGTGCCGGGACAGGGGGAGTTGGCAATCAGCCCCAGCATTTT. Encoded protein: CASSPGAGTGGVGNQPQHF. Full variable domain (remainder filled in from reference TRBV19 and TRBJ1-5): DGGITQSPKYLFRKEGQNVTLSCEQNLNHDAMYWYRQDPGQGLRLIYYSQIVNDFQKGDIAEGYSVSREKKESFPLTVTSAQKNPTAFYLCASSPGAGTGGVGNQPQHFGDGTRLSIL.

The rearrangement joins TRBV5-1 to TRBJ2-1; 9 nucleotides agree with TRBD2. The V gene's germline CDR1 is SGHRS and CDR2 YFSETQ. The J segment lost 1 base and the V segment lost 4 bases, leaving 6 bases of the junction unmatched. This CDR3 has 16 amino acids. CDR3: CASSNLAGESYNEQFF. The CDR3 nucleotides read TGCGCCAGCAGCAACTTAGCGGGAGAATCCTACAATGAGCAGTTCTTC.

This clone was detected many times. The V call is TRBV6-4, the J call TRBJ2-1; D is unclear. With 2 bases removed from V and 2 bases from J, the gap between germline ends came to 13 bases. Germline values: CDR1 MRHNA, CDR2 SNTAGT. The CDR3 loop spans 16 amino acids. The CDR3 reads CASSDTTSGTYNEQFF. CDR3 sequence (DNA): TGTGCCAGCAGTGACACGACCTCCGGAACCTACAATGAGCAGTTCTTC.

The chain is built from TRBV28 and TRBJ1-5; tentative D call: TRBD1 (5 bases). This CDR3 has 15 residues. Trimming took 10 bases from V and 7 from J, leaving 23 bases between them. CDR1 and CDR2 (germline): MDHEN, SYDVKM. This chain's CDR3 is CATNPFTGGRQPQHF. CDR3 bases: TGTGCCACAAACCCCTTTACTGGGGGACGGCAGCCCCAGCATTTT. The entire variable domain, with the rest obtained from reference TRBV28 and TRBJ1-5, is as follows: DVKVTQSSRYLVKRTGEKVFLECVQDMDHENMFWYRQDPGLGLRLIYFSYDVKMKEKGDIPEGYSVSREKKERFSLILESASTNQTSMYLCATNPFTGGRQPQHFGDGTRLSIL.

The chain couples TRBV30 to TRBJ1-1; 7 bases map to TRBD1. Germline CDR1 is GTSNPN and CDR2 is SVGIG (reference sequence). The length of the CDR3 is 13 residues. The CDR3 region is CASQGNGDTEAFF. DNA of the CDR3: TGTGCGTCACAGGGGAATGGGGACACTGAAGCTTTCTTT.

This clone was seen a few times. This chain uses TRBV2 with TRBJ2-7, with a possible D match to TRBD2 (5 bases). The CDR3 consists of 12 residues. The V gene's germline CDR1 is SNHLY and CDR2 FYNNEI. Deletions cut 2 bases from V and 4 bases from J, with 6 bases between. The CDR3 region is CASSETRYEQYF. The CDR3 nucleotides read TGTGCCAGCAGTGAAACTAGATACGAGCAGTACTTC.

This clone has at least ten counts. A junction boundary mismatches the germline segment, possibly from a read error. The genes are TRBV7-7 and TRBJ2-3, with 8 bases that match TRBD2. The germline gives CDR1 SSHAT, CDR2 FNYEAQ (reference sequence). CDR3 length: 13 residues. CDR3 sequence: CASSPEISGVQYF. CDR3 nucleotides: TGTGCTAGCAGCCCGGAAATTAGCGGGGTGCAGTATTTT. Full variable domain (remainder filled in from reference TRBV7-7 and TRBJ2-3): GAGVSQSPRYKVTKRGQDVTLRCDPISSHATLYWYQQALGQGPEFLTYFNYEAQPDKSGLPSDRFSAERPEGSISTLTIQRTEQRDSAMYRCASSPEISGVQYFGPGTRLTVL.

This chain connects TRBV11-2 to TRBJ1-3; D gene unclear. Trimming stripped 3 bases from V and 0 bases from J, with 9 bases between. This CDR3 contains 15 residues. In germline, CDR1 is SGHAT, CDR2 FQNNGV. Written as DNA, the CDR3 is TGTGCCAGCAGCTTCGATCTTTACTCTGGAAACACCATATATTTT. Amino acid sequence: CASSFDLYSGNTIYF. The full variable domain, its missing parts supplied by reference TRBV11-2 and TRBJ1-3, is EAGVAQSPRYKIIEKRQSVAFWCNPISGHATLYWYQQILGQGPKLLIQFQNNGVVDDSQLPKDRFSAERLKGVDSTLKIQPAKLEDSAVYLCASSFDLYSGNTIYFGEGSWLTVV.

This clone was seen a handful of times. The chain uses TRBV2 and TRBJ1-2; no definite D call. Germline loops: CDR1 SNHLY, CDR2 FYNNEI. V was cut by 6 bases and J by 8 bases, with 19 bases left in between. The CDR3 runs 14 residues. Written as DNA, the CDR3 is TGTGCCAGCAGACCCTCCCGGGCGGGAGCGGGCTACACCTTC. Translating it yields CASRPSRAGAGYTF.

This clone was observed a handful of times. The J gene is TRBJ1-5, the V gene TRBV19; 8 nucleotides agree with TRBD1. The CDR3 consists of 14 residues. V dropped 5 bases and J dropped 2; count of bases not matched to a gene: 2. The germline CDR1 and CDR2 sequences are LNHDA and SQIVND (reference sequence). CDR3 sequence reads: CASSGGQGNQPQHF. CDR3 in DNA: TGTGCCAGTAGTGGGGGACAGGGCAATCAGCCCCAGCATTTT.

The chain links TRBV28 to TRBJ1-2; no clear D gene. The CDR3 covers 15 residues. Trimming removed 5 bases from V and 3 bases from J, with 16 bases in between. In germline, CDR1 is MDHEN, CDR2 SYDVKM. This CDR3 is CASSIQTSPYYGYTF. The CDR3 DNA sequence: TGTGCCAGCAGTATCCAAACATCCCCTTACTATGGCTACACCTTC.

The chain is built from TRBV9 and TRBJ2-1, with 9 bases fitting TRBD2. The CDR3 is made up of 23 amino acids. The ends lost 0 bases at V and 0 bases at J; junction bases unmatched: 22. CDR1 is SGDLS and CDR2 is YYNGEE in the germline V gene. CDR3 in amino acids: CASSVDVVRASGVYSSSYNEQFF. The CDR3 region has the DNA TGTGCCAGCAGCGTAGACGTTGTGCGGGCTAGCGGGGTATATAGTAGCTCCTACAATGAGCAGTTCTTC. Full variable domain (outside the CDR3, taken from reference TRBV9 and TRBJ2-1): DSGVTQTPKHLITATGQRVTLRCSPRSGDLSVYWYQQSLDQGLQFLIQYYNGEERAKGNILERFSAQQFPDLHSELNLSSLELGDSALYFCASSVDVVRASGVYSSSYNEQFFGPGTRLTVL.

This chain joins TRBV6-1 and TRBJ1-1; D is unclear. Germline assignment: CDR1 MNHNS and CDR2 SASEGT. The V and J ends lost 6 bases and 1 base respectively, with 12 bases between them. This CDR3 is built from 14 residues. CDR3 DNA sequence: TGTGCCAGCAGACCCGAACGGACGAACACTGAAGCTTTCTTT. Amino acids: CASRPERTNTEAFF.

The rearrangement joins TRBV9 to TRBJ2-6; TRBD1 agrees at 7 bases. This CDR3 is built from 17 residues. The germline V gene has CDR1 SGDLS and CDR2 YYNGEE. Trimming cost V 0 bases and J 2 bases; bases outside gene matches: 5. CDR3 bases: TGTGCCAGCAGCGTAGGAGCCGGGACAGCTGGGGCCAACGTCCTGACTTTC. Protein: CASSVGAGTAGANVLTF.

This clone has just one count. This chain connects TRBV27 to TRBJ2-1; TRBD2 matches at 11 bases. The J segment lost 11 bases and the V segment lost 6 bases, leaving 9 bases of the junction unmatched. The V gene's germline CDR1 is MNHEY and CDR2 SMNVEV (reference sequence). The CDR3 is made up of 14 amino acids. The CDR3: CASRPPVAGGKQFF. The CDR3 DNA sequence: TGTGCCAGCAGGCCACCCGTAGCGGGAGGGAAGCAGTTCTTC.

The chain couples TRBV10-2 to TRBJ2-2; the match to TRBD1 covers 7 bases. The CDR3 is 16 residues long. Germline V lookup: CDR1 WSHSY, CDR2 SAAADI. J gave up 7 bases and V 3 bases, and 11 bases lay outside the gene matches. Here the CDR3 reads CASSDRQGLGDGELFF. CDR3 DNA: TGCGCCAGCAGTGACCGACAGGGATTAGGGGACGGGGAGCTGTTTTTT.

The rearrangement links TRBV7-2 to TRBJ1-4; D gene uncertain. V lost 4 bases and J 8 bases, leaving 14 bases between the germline ends. This CDR3 comprises 14 residues. Germline V gene lookup returns CDR1 SGHTA and CDR2 FQGNSA. The CDR3 region is CASSSSPRLEKLFF. As DNA, the CDR3 is TGTGCCAGCAGCTCCAGCCCTCGTCTGGAAAAACTGTTTTTT.

This clone showed up just once. V is TRBV10-3 and J is TRBJ2-3; 13 positions agree with TRBD2. In germline, CDR1 is ENHRY, CDR2 SYGVKD. J lost 0 bases, V lost 4 bases, and 4 bases had no gene match. This CDR3 region has 17 residues. The CDR3 here is CAISAGTSGASTDTQYF. The CDR3, as DNA: TGTGCCATCAGTGCCGGGACTAGCGGGGCAAGCACAGATACGCAGTATTTT.

V and J are TRBV7-2 and TRBJ2-7, with 7 nucleotides matching TRBD1. This CDR3 contains 15 residues. In germline, CDR1 is SGHTA, CDR2 FQGNSA. V was pared by 2 bases and J by 3 bases, with 7 bases of the junction left unmatched. In nucleotides, the CDR3 is TGTGCCAGCAGCTTAACCACAGGGGAAGGCTACGAGCAGTACTTC. Amino acids: CASSLTTGEGYEQYF.

The rearrangement links TRBV25-1 to TRBJ2-7; D uncertain. The CDR3 is 13 amino acids. Trimming shortened V by 2 bases and J by 2 bases, and 7 bases separated the two germline ends. Germline values: CDR1 MGHDK, CDR2 SYGVNS. CDR3 region: CASSEPGTYEQYF. For the CDR3, the DNA is TGTGCCAGCAGTGAACCCGGAACCTACGAGCAGTACTTC.